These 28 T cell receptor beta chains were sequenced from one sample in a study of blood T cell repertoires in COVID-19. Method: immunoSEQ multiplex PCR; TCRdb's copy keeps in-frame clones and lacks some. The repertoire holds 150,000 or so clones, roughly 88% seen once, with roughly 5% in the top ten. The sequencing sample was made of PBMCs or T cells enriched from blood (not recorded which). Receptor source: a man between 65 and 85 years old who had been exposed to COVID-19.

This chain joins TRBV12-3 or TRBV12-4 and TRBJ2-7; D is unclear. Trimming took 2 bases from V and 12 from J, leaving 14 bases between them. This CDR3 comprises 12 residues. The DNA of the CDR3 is TGTGCCAGCAGTTTACCCTTTTCTCCGGGGTACTTC. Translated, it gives CASSLPFSPGYF.

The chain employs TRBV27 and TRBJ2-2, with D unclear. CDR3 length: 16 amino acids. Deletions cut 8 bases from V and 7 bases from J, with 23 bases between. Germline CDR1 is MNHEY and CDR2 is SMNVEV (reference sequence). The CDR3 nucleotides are TGTGCCAGCCCCTTCCAGCTGGAGCGTGGTGGCGGGGAGCTGTTTTTT. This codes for CASPFQLERGGGELFF.

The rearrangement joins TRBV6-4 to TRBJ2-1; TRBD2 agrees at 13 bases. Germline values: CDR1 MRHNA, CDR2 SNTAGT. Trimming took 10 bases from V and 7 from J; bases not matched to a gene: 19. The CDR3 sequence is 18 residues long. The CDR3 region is CANTDRYSTSGRTNEQFF. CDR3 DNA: TGTGCCAATACGGACAGGTACTCGACTAGCGGGAGGACGAATGAGCAGTTCTTC.

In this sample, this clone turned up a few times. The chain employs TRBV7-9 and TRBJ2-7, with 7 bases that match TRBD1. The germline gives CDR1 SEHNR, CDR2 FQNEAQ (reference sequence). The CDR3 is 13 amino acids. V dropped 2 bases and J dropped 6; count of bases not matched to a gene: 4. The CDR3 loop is CASSLFGTAEQYF. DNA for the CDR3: TGTGCCAGCAGCTTATTCGGGACAGCCGAGCAGTACTTC.

The CDR3 spells CASSSLPGAREPQHF. The CDR3, as DNA: TGTGCCAGCAGTTCCCTCCCGGGAGCGAGAGAGCCCCAGCATTTT. J is TRBJ1-5 and V is TRBV28; D is unresolved. The germline V gene encodes CDR1 MDHEN and CDR2 SYDVKM. Between the trimmed V and J ends, which lost 4 bases and 8 bases, there was a span of 18 bases. CDR3 length equals 15 residues. Together with reference TRBV28 and TRBJ1-5, the CDR3 gives the full variable domain: DVKVTQSSRYLVKRTGEKVFLECVQDMDHENMFWYRQDPGLGLRLIYFSYDVKMKEKGDIPEGYSVSREKKERFSLILESASTNQTSMYLCASSSLPGAREPQHFGDGTRLSIL.

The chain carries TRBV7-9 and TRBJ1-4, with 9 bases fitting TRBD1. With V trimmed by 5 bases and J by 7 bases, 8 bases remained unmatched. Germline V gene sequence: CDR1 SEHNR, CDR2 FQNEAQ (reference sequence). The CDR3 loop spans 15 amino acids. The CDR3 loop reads CASSAPGQGGEKLFF. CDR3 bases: TGTGCCAGCAGCGCTCCGGGACAGGGTGGTGAAAAACTGTTTTTT.

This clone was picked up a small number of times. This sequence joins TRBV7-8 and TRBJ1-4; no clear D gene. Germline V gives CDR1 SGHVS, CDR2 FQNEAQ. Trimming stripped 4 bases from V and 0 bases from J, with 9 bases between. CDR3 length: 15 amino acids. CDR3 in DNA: TGTGCCAGCAGCTCCACAGAGACAACTAATGAAAAACTGTTTTTT. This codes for CASSSTETTNEKLFF.

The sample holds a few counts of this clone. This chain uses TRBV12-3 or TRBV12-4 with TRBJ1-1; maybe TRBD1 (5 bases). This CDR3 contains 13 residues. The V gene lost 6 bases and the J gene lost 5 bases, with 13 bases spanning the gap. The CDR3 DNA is TGTGCCAGCAGCCAGGGTAGGAAAACTGAAGCTTTCTTT. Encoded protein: CASSQGRKTEAFF.

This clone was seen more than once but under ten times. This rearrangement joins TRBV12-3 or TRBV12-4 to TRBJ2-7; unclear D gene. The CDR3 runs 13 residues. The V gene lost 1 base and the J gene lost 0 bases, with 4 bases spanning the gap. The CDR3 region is CASSLGASYEQYF. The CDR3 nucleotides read TGTGCCAGCAGTTTAGGGGCCTCCTACGAGCAGTACTTC.

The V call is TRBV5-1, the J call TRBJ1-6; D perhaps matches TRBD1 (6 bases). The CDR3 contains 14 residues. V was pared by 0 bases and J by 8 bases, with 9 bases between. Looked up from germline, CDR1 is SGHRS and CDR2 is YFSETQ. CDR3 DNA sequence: TGCGCCAGCAGCTTGGACAGGGCAGATTCACCCCTCCACTTT. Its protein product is CASSLDRADSPLHF.

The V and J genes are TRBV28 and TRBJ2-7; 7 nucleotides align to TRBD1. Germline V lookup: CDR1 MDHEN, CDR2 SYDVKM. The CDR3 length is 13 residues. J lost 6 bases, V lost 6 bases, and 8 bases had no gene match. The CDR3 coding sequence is TGTGCCAGCAGCGACAGGGTTCCCTCCGAGCAGTACTTC. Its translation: CASSDRVPSEQYF. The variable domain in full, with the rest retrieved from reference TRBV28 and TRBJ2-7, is DVKVTQSSRYLVKRTGEKVFLECVQDMDHENMFWYRQDPGLGLRLIYFSYDVKMKEKGDIPEGYSVSREKKERFSLILESASTNQTSMYLCASSDRVPSEQYFGPGTRLTVT.

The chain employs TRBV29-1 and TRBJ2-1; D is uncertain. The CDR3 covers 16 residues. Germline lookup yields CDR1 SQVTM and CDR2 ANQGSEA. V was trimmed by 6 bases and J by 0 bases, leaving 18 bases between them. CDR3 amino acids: CSVLSAWASSYNEQFF. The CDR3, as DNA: TGCAGCGTGCTGTCCGCCTGGGCGAGCTCCTACAATGAGCAGTTCTTC.

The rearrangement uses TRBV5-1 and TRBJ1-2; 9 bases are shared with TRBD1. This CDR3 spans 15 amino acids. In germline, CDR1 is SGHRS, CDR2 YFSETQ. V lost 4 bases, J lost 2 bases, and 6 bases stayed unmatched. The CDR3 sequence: CASSRGQGGNYGYTF. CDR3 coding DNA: TGCGCCAGCAGCCGGGGACAGGGCGGAAACTATGGCTACACCTTC.

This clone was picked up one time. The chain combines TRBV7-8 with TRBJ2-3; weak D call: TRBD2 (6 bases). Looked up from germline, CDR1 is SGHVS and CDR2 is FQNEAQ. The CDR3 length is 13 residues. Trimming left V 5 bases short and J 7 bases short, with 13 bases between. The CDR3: CASSLTGDHTQYF. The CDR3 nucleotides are TGTGCCAGCAGCCTCACGGGGGATCATACGCAGTATTTT.

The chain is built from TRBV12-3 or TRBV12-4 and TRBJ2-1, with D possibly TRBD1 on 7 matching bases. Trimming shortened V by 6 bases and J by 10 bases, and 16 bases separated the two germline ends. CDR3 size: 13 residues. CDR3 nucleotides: TGTGCCAGCAGGCCCAACCAGGGGGGAGAGCAGTTCTTC. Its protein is CASRPNQGGEQFF.

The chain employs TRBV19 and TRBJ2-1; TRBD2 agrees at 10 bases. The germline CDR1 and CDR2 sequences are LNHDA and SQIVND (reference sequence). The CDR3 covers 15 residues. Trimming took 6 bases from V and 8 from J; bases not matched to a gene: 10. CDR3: CASRISSGRTYEQFF. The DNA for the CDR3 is TGTGCCAGTAGAATAAGTAGCGGGAGGACCTATGAGCAGTTCTTC.

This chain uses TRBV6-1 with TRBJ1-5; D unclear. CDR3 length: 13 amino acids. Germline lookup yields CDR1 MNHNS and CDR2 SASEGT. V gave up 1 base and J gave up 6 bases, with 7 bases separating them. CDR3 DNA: TGTGCCAGCAGTGAAGAGCGGTTTCAGCCCCAGCATTTT. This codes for CASSEERFQPQHF.

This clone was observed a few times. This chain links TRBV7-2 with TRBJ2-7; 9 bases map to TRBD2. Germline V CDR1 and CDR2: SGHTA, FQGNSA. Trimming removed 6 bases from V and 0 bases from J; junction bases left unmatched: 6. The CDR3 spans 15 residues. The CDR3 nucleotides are TGTGCCAGCAGACCCAGCGGGAGGAACTCCTACGAGCAGTACTTC. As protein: CASRPSGRNSYEQYF.

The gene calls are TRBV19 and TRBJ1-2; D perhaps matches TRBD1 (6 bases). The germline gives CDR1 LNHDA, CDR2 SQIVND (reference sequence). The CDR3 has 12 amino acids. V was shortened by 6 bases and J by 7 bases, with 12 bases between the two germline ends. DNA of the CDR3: TGTGCCAGTAGCACAGGGTATGGTGGCTACACCTTC. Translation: CASSTGYGGYTF.

This chain's CDR3 is CASSFDWTASGGEQYF. The CDR3 DNA follows: TGTGCCAGCAGCTTTGATTGGACAGCTTCGGGTGGCGAGCAGTACTTC. This sequence joins TRBV5-6 and TRBJ2-7; D possibly corresponds to TRBD1 (6 bases). The CDR3 runs 16 residues. Deletions cut 2 bases from V and 6 bases from J, with 21 bases between. CDR1 and CDR2 (germline): SGHDT, YYEEEE.

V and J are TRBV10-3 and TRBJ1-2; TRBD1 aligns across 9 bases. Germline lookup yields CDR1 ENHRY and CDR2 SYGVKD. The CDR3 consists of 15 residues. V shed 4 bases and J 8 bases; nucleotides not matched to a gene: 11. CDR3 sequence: CAISAGGDRASGYTF. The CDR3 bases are TGTGCCATCAGTGCGGGAGGGGACAGGGCCTCAGGCTACACCTTC.

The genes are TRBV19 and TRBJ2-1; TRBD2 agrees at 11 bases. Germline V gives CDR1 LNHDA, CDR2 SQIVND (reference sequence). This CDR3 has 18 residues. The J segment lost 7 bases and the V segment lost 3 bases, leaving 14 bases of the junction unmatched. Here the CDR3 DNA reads TGTGCCAGTAGTATTAGTGGGGCTAGCGGGGGGTTGTGGAATGAGCAGTTCTTC. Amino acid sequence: CASSISGASGGLWNEQFF.

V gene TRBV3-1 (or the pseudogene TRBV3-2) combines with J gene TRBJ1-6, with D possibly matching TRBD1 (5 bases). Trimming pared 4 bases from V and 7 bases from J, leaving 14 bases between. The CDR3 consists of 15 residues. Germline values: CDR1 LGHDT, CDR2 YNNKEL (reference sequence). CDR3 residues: CASSLGQGKNSPLHF. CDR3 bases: TGTGCCAGCAGCCTGGGGCAGGGAAAAAATTCACCCCTCCACTTT.

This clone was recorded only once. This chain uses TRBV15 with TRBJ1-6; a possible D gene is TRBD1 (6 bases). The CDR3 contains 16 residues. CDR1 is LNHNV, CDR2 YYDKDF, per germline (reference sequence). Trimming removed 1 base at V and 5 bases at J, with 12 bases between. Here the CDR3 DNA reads TGTGCCACCAGCAGAGCCGGTAACAGGGATAATTCACCCCTCCACTTT. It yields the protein CATSRAGNRDNSPLHF.

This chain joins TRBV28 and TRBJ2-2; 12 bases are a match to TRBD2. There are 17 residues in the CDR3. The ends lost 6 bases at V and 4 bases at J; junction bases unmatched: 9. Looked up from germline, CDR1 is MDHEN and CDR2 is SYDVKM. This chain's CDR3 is CASRKGTSGFLTGELFF. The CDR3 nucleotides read TGTGCCAGCAGGAAGGGGACTAGCGGGTTCCTCACCGGGGAGCTGTTTTTT.

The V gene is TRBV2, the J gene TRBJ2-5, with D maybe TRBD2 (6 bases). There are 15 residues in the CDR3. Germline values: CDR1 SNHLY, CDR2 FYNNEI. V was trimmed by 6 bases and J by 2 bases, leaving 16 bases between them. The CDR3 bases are TGTGCCAGCAGCGCGGGACGGGCAGTACAAGAGACCCAGTACTTC. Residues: CASSAGRAVQETQYF.

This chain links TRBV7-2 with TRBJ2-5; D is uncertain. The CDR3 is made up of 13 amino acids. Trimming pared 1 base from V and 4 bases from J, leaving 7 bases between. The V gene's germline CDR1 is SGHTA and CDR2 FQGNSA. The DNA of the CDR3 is TGTGCCAGCAGCTTAGGGCAGTTAGAGACCCAGTACTTC. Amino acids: CASSLGQLETQYF.

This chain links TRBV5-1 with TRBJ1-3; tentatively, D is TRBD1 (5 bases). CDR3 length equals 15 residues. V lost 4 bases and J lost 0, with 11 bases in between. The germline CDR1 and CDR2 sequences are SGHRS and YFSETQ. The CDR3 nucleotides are TGCGCCAGCAGCCCAACCCAGGGCTCTGGAAACACCATATATTTT. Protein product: CASSPTQGSGNTIYF. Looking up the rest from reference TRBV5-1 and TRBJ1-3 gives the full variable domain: KAGVTQTPRYLIKTRGQQVTLSCSPISGHRSVSWYQQTPGQGLQFLFEYFSETQRNKGNFPGRFSGRQFSNSRSEMNVSTLELGDSALYLCASSPTQGSGNTIYFGEGSWLTVV.